The 21 T cell receptor beta chains in this list originate from one sample, sequenced in a study of T cell repertoires in cytomegalovirus infection. TCRdb reprocessed the reads via MiXCR and lists one record per CDR3 protein. The sample yields about 920,000 distinct CDR3 sequences, about a third seen once. No antigen is known for these receptors. The sample in question was cultured CD8+ T cells from PBMCs, obtained from culture after CMV antigen stimulation. The receptor set was obtained from a human donor in good health (CMV status not recorded). Some clones in this sample may be carry-over from other donors' samples.

The chain joins TRBV7-9 to TRBJ2-5, with a possible D match to TRBD1 (6 bases). CDR1 and CDR2 from the germline V gene are SEHNR and FQNEAQ (reference sequence). V dropped 5 bases and J dropped 1 base, with 14 bases sitting between them. This CDR3 is 15 amino acids long. CDR3 sequence: CASSTPGHLQETQYF. In DNA form, the CDR3 reads TGTGCCAGCAGCACCCCGGGACACCTCCAAGAGACCCAGTACTTC. Variable domain in full (rest from reference TRBV7-9 and TRBJ2-5): DTGVSQNPRHKITKRGQNVTFRCDPISEHNRLYWYRQTLGQGPEFLTYFQNEAQLEKSRLLSDRFSAERPKGSFSTLEIQRTEQGDSAMYLCASSTPGHLQETQYFGPGTRLLVL.

J is TRBJ2-1 and V is TRBV28, with D possibly matching TRBD1 (5 bases). The CDR3 has 15 residues. V lost 6 bases and J lost 6, with 18 bases in between. Germline V gene sequence: CDR1 MDHEN, CDR2 SYDVKM. DNA of the CDR3: TGTGCCAGCAGCCCCCAACGGACAAATTTCAATGAGCAGTTCTTC. Its translation: CASSPQRTNFNEQFF.

The rearrangement joins TRBV11-3 to TRBJ2-1, with unresolved D. Germline lookup yields CDR1 SGHNT and CDR2 YENEEA. V shed 1 base and J shed 10 bases, with 8 bases lying between them. This CDR3 spans 12 amino acids. The CDR3 sequence is CASSLVVTEQFF. CDR3 nucleotide sequence: TGTGCCAGCAGCTTAGTAGTTACAGAGCAGTTCTTC. Looking up the rest from reference TRBV11-3 and TRBJ2-1 gives the full variable domain: EAGVVQSPRYKIIEKKQPVAFWCNPISGHNTLYWYLQNLGQGPELLIRYENEEAVDDSQLPKDRFSAERLKGVDSTLKIQPAELGDSAVYLCASSLVVTEQFFGPGTRLTVL.

The V call is TRBV7-9, the J call TRBJ2-7, with D possibly called TRBD1 or TRBD2 (5 bases each). The CDR3 extends over 14 amino acids. Germline V gene lookup returns CDR1 SEHNR and CDR2 FQNEAQ (reference sequence). V lost 3 bases and J lost 3, with 12 bases in between. The CDR3 sequence: CASSFYRGHYEQYF. The CDR3 DNA reads as TGTGCCAGCAGCTTTTATCGGGGCCACTACGAGCAGTACTTC.

Concerning this clonotype: This may arise from a read error, as a much more abundant clone is one base away. The rearrangement joins TRBV7-6 to TRBJ1-1; D gene unclear. Germline V CDR1 and CDR2: SGHVS, FNYEAQ. The CDR3 is 15 amino acids. The V gene lost 5 bases and the J gene lost 6 bases, with 19 bases spanning the gap. The CDR3 nucleotides are TGTGCCAGCAGCCAACCCCAGGACGGTACTGCTGAAGCTTTCTTT. Encoded protein: CASSQPQDGTAEAFF.

V gene TRBV4-3 combines with J gene TRBJ1-1; TRBD1 matches 9 bases. The ends lost 0 bases at V and 5 bases at J; junction bases unmatched: 7. The CDR3 runs 16 residues. Germline V gene data show CDR1 as LGHNA and CDR2 as YSLEER. The chain's CDR3 is CASSQDGFGTGTEAFF. The CDR3 DNA reads as TGCGCCAGCAGCCAAGACGGCTTCGGGACAGGGACTGAAGCTTTCTTT.

Worth noting for this clonotype: Sequence at one end of the junction differs from germline and may be a read error. The gene calls are TRBV20-1 and TRBJ2-1; TRBD1 matches 8 bases. CDR3 length: 16 residues. The germline CDR1 and CDR2 sequences are DFQATT and SNEGSKA (reference sequence). The CDR3 DNA reads TGCAGTGCTTTATCTACCGGACAGGGATCCTACAATGAGCAGTTTTTC. It encodes CSALSTGQGSYNEQFF.

This clonotype occurred many times. The genes are TRBV27 and TRBJ2-3; D is perhaps TRBD2 (6 bases). Germline V gives CDR1 MNHEY, CDR2 SMNVEV (reference sequence). Trimming stripped 6 bases from V and 5 bases from J, with 15 bases between. The CDR3 totals 14 residues. The CDR3 spells CASSLLGGVDTQYF. CDR3 DNA: TGTGCCAGCAGCTTACTCGGGGGAGTAGATACGCAGTATTTT.

As to this clonotype: Sequence at one end of the junction differs from germline and may be a read error. V usage is TRBV7-9 and J usage is TRBJ2-2; 9 bases are a match to TRBD1. This CDR3 is 15 amino acids long. Germline CDR1 SEHNR, CDR2 FQNEAQ (reference sequence). CDR3 sequence: CVSSGQGRRAGELFF. The CDR3 bases are TGTGTCAGCAGCGGACAGGGGAGAAGGGCCGGGGAGCTGTTTTTT.

The gene calls are TRBV12-3 or TRBV12-4 and TRBJ2-4; D remains unclear. This CDR3 region has 13 residues. V lost 0 bases and J lost 7, with 7 bases in between. CDR3 nucleotide sequence: TGTGCCAGCAGTTTAGCTGGAATGAACATTCAGTACTTC. It yields the protein CASSLAGMNIQYF.

This chain connects TRBV11-1 to TRBJ2-1; tentative D call: TRBD1 (6 bases). V was trimmed by 3 bases and J by 4 bases, leaving 10 bases between them. Germline CDR1 reads SGHAT; CDR2 reads FQDESV (reference sequence). This CDR3 contains 14 residues. The CDR3 loop reads CASSFADRYNEQFF. The CDR3 DNA sequence: TGTGCCAGCAGCTTTGCCGACAGGTACAATGAGCAGTTCTTC.

The CDR3 DNA reads TGTGCCAGCAGCGGTACCGGGACACCGAACACCGGGGAGCTGTTTTTT. Translated: CASSGTGTPNTGELFF. This chain connects TRBV9 to TRBJ2-2, with D perhaps matching TRBD1 (6 bases). This CDR3 comprises 16 residues. V dropped 3 bases and J dropped 0 bases, with 12 bases sitting between them. The germline gives CDR1 SGDLS, CDR2 YYNGEE.

This clonotype was seen only a few times. The chain employs TRBV7-3 and TRBJ2-5; TRBD2 is a possible D gene (5 bases). Trimming stripped 1 base from V and 1 base from J, with 10 bases between. This CDR3 has 15 residues. Per the germline V gene, CDR1 is SGHTA and CDR2 is FQGTGA. CDR3 in amino acids: CASSLNPDSQETQYF. DNA for the CDR3: TGTGCCAGCAGCTTAAACCCGGACTCCCAAGAGACCCAGTACTTC.

V usage is TRBV6-5 and J usage is TRBJ1-4; tentative D call: TRBD1 (6 bases). The germline CDR1 and CDR2 sequences are MNHEY and SVGAGI. CDR3 size: 16 residues. Trimming pared 6 bases from V and 3 bases from J, leaving 17 bases between. The CDR3 nucleotides read TGTGCCAGCAGCTACGCGTTTTGGACAGCTAATGAAAAACTGTTTTTT. It codes for CASSYAFWTANEKLFF.

This clonotype was seen ten or more times. The genes are TRBV6-5 and TRBJ2-7, with D possibly being TRBD1 (5 bases). This CDR3 is 15 amino acids long. V lost 2 bases to trimming and J lost 3 bases, with 14 bases between them. CDR1 is MNHEY and CDR2 is SVGAGI in the germline V gene. Here the CDR3 reads CASSYPTGAGYEQYF. The CDR3 DNA reads as TGTGCCAGCAGTTACCCTACAGGTGCCGGCTACGAGCAGTACTTC.

This clonotype came up a few times. This chain links TRBV12-3 or TRBV12-4 with TRBJ2-7; D not resolved. V was trimmed by 7 bases and J by 5 bases, leaving 15 bases between them. The CDR3 runs to 13 residues. CDR3 DNA sequence: TGTGCCAGCACCGAGGACGGGCTTGACGAGCAGTACTTC. It translates to CASTEDGLDEQYF.

There are many counts of this clonotype. J is TRBJ2-7 and V is TRBV7-2, with TRBD1 identical over 7 bases. The CDR3 is 14 residues long. Germline V CDR1 and CDR2: SGHTA, FQGNSA. With 5 bases clipped from V and 5 bases from J, the junction kept 9 bases outside the gene matches. The CDR3 loop reads CASSPRQGSHEQYF. CDR3 DNA: TGTGCCAGCAGCCCCCGACAGGGATCCCACGAGCAGTACTTC.

This clonotype has a count of ten or more. V gene TRBV5-4 combines with J gene TRBJ2-3; D call uncertain. V was trimmed by 0 bases and J by 4 bases, leaving 9 bases between them. The CDR3 has 14 amino acids. CDR1 is SGHNT, CDR2 YYREEE, per germline (reference sequence). CDR3: CASSLGLGSDTQYF. The CDR3, as DNA: TGTGCCAGCAGCTTGGGGTTGGGCTCAGATACGCAGTATTTT.

The rearrangement links TRBV24-1 to TRBJ2-5; tentative D call: TRBD1 (6 bases). The CDR3 loop spans 15 amino acids. The V gene lost 4 bases and the J gene lost 5 bases, with 16 bases spanning the gap. CDR1 is KGHDR and CDR2 is SFDVKD in the germline V gene. The CDR3 loop is CATSDLQQGRETQYF. The CDR3 DNA is TGTGCCACCAGTGACTTACAACAGGGCAGGGAGACCCAGTACTTC.

This clonotype was detected once. CDR3 bases: TGTGCCAGCAGACCCCCGGACAGGGGGCGCAGGGACACTGAAGCTTTCTTT. This gives the protein CASRPPDRGRRDTEAFF. The V and J genes are TRBV9 and TRBJ1-1, with 11 bases fitting TRBD1. CDR1 SGDLS and CDR2 YYNGEE come from the germline V gene. V shed 5 bases and J 3 bases; nucleotides not matched to a gene: 12. The CDR3 runs to 17 residues.

This clonotype came up a few times. This chain connects TRBV7-4 to TRBJ2-5; D is unclear. Looked up from germline, CDR1 is SGHVT and CDR2 is SQSDAQ. The V gene lost 2 bases and the J gene lost 0 bases, with 10 bases spanning the gap. This CDR3 comprises 15 residues. CDR3 sequence: CASSLSKLYQETQYF. The DNA of the CDR3 is TGTGCCAGCAGCTTATCAAAGCTGTACCAAGAGACCCAGTACTTC.